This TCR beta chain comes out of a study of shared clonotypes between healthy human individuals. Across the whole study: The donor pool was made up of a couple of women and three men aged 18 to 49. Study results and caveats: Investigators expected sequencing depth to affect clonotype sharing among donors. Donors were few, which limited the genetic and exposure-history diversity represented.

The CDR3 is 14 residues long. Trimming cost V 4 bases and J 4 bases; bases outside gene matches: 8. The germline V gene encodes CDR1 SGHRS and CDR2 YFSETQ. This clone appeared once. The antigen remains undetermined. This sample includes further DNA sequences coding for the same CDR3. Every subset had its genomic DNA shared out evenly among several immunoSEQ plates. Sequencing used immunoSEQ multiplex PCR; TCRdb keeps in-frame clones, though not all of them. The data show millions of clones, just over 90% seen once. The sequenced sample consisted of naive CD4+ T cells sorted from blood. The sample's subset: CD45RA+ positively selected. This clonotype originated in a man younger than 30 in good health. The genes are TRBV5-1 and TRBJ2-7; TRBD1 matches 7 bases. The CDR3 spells CASSPRQGGYEQYF. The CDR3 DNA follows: TGCGCCAGCAGCCCAAGACAGGGCGGGTACGAGCAGTACTTC.